These 21 T cell receptor beta chains were sequenced from one sample in a study of metastatic and nonmetastatic thyroid tumors. All patients were untreated before thyroid surgery. MiXCR re-clonotyped the PCR reads for TCRdb. The sample lists over 25,000 clones; 15% to 20% were seen once. Sequencing used blood. The source is a female donor with papillary thyroid cancer or a benign thyroid nodule (not recorded which). Some clones in this sample may be carry-over from other donors' samples.

This clone was counted at least ten times. The CDR3 DNA is TGCGCCAGCAGTGGAAGCGCGGGATGGCAAGAGACCCAGTACTTC. Its translation: CASSGSAGWQETQYF. This sequence joins TRBV10-2 and TRBJ2-5; D might be TRBD2 (6 bases). This CDR3 has 15 residues. V shed 4 bases and J shed 2 bases, with 14 bases lying between them. CDR1 WSHSY and CDR2 SAAADI come from the germline V gene.

This chain uses TRBV10-3 with TRBJ2-2; D unresolved. The CDR3 spans 14 residues. Germline V CDR1 and CDR2: ENHRY, SYGVKD. Trimming left V 3 bases short and J 7 bases short, with 12 bases between. The CDR3 loop is CAISDPEMDGELFF. The CDR3 bases are TGTGCCATCAGTGATCCGGAGATGGACGGGGAGCTGTTTTTT.

This clone was detected ten times or more. The CDR3 DNA is TGTGCCAGCAGCTTAGCGGGGGGACAGGCGTCCACTGAAGCTTTCTTT. This gives the protein CASSLAGGQASTEAFF. The chain links TRBV11-1 to TRBJ1-1, with 8 bases matching TRBD1. Germline lookup yields CDR1 SGHAT and CDR2 FQDESV (reference sequence). Trimming took 0 bases from V and 4 from J; bases not matched to a gene: 7. The CDR3 extends over 16 amino acids. Variable domain in full (rest from reference TRBV11-1 and TRBJ1-1): EAEVAQSPRYKITEKSQAVAFWCDPISGHATLYWYRQILGQGPELLVQFQDESVVDDSQLPKDRFSAERLKGVDSTLKIQPAELGDSAMYLCASSLAGGQASTEAFFGQGTRLTVV.

Only a few counts were recorded for this clone. The rearrangement uses TRBV20-1 and TRBJ1-3, with 7 bases identical to TRBD1. The CDR3 runs 13 residues. V trimming: 5 bases; J trimming: 0 bases; junction bases outside the gene matches: 1. Germline V gene lookup returns CDR1 DFQATT and CDR2 SNEGSKA (reference sequence). The CDR3 loop reads CSAWDSSGNTIYF. As DNA, the CDR3 is TGCAGTGCTTGGGACAGCTCTGGAAACACCATATATTTT.

This clone was found many times. The chain is built from TRBV19 and TRBJ1-3; D is ambiguous. There are 13 residues in the CDR3. Germline V CDR1 and CDR2: LNHDA, SQIVND (reference sequence). Trimming shortened V by 9 bases and J by 3 bases, and 12 bases separated the two germline ends. The CDR3 reads CASKITDGNTIYF. The CDR3 DNA reads TGTGCCAGCAAGATAACAGATGGAAACACCATATATTTT.

This clone is judged medium-sized (0.01 to 0.1%). This sample includes further DNA sequences coding for the same CDR3. The chain employs TRBV12-3 or TRBV12-4 and TRBJ1-2, with D tentatively TRBD1 (5 bases). V was pared by 3 bases and J by 5 bases, with 16 bases between. This CDR3 is built from 15 residues. The DNA for the CDR3 is TGTGCCAGCAGTTTCTCACCTACGGGGGGATATGGCTACACCTTC. Its translation: CASSFSPTGGYGYTF.

The chain couples TRBV11-2 to TRBJ1-4, with D unresolved. Per germline, CDR1 SGHAT and CDR2 FQNNGV. The V gene lost 6 bases and the J gene lost 8 bases, with 13 bases spanning the gap. The CDR3 covers 13 residues. The CDR3 nucleotides are TGTGCCAGCAGTTCAAGGACGGCCGAAAAACTGTTTTTT. The encoded protein is CASSSRTAEKLFF.

As to this clone: A junction boundary mismatches the germline segment, possibly from a read error. The chain combines TRBV20-1 with TRBJ2-5; D remains ambiguous. CDR1 and CDR2 (germline): DFQATT, SNEGSKA (reference sequence). CDR3 size: 10 residues. The CDR3: CSTVQETLYF. CDR3 in DNA: TGCAGCACAGTACAAGAGACCCTGTACTTC.

In its sample, this clone ranks as medium-sized. The gene calls are TRBV12-3 or TRBV12-4 and TRBJ2-1, with a tentative D call TRBD2 (6 bases). Between the trimmed V and J ends, which lost 4 bases and 9 bases, there was a span of 16 bases. CDR3 length equals 14 residues. The CDR3 nucleotides are TGTGCCAGCAGTTCCCCCCCGGGAGTCAGTGAGCAGTTCTTC. This sequence encodes CASSSPPGVSEQFF.

This clone came up many times. The chain links TRBV11-2 to TRBJ2-3, with D perhaps given as TRBD1 or TRBD2 (5 bases each). This CDR3 comprises 16 residues. The germline V gene encodes CDR1 SGHAT and CDR2 FQNNGV. V was cut by 2 bases and J by 1 base, with 13 bases left in between. CDR3 DNA sequence: TGTGCCAGCAGCTTAACCATATGGGACGGCACAGATACGCAGTATTTT. Translating it yields CASSLTIWDGTDTQYF. Filled out from reference TRBV11-2 and TRBJ2-3, the complete variable domain reads EAGVAQSPRYKIIEKRQSVAFWCNPISGHATLYWYQQILGQGPKLLIQFQNNGVVDDSQLPKDRFSAERLKGVDSTLKIQPAKLEDSAVYLCASSLTIWDGTDTQYFGPGTRLTVL.

In its sample, this clone was seen many times. V is TRBV30 and J is TRBJ1-1; no clear D. This CDR3 has 13 amino acids. V lost 4 bases, J lost 1 base, and 10 bases lay in between. Germline V lookup: CDR1 GTSNPN, CDR2 SVGIG (reference sequence). CDR3 sequence: CAWKYAENTEAFF. DNA for the CDR3: TGTGCCTGGAAATATGCAGAGAACACTGAAGCTTTCTTT.

This clone was found a few times. This chain links TRBV28 with TRBJ2-7; D gene ambiguous. V lost 6 bases, J lost 5 bases, and 14 bases lay in between. The CDR3 runs to 13 residues. CDR1 and CDR2 from the germline V gene are MDHEN and SYDVKM. CDR3 in amino acids: CASRHRTVDEQYF. The DNA for the CDR3 is TGTGCCAGCAGACACCGGACGGTTGACGAGCAGTACTTC.

About this clone: The final CDR3 position lacks the conserved phenylalanine or tryptophan, pointing to a likely read error. The CDR3 sequence: CASSLSGTSGINEQFI. The CDR3, as DNA: TGTGCCAGCAGCTTATCCGGGACTAGCGGGATCAATGAGCAGTTCATC. The gene calls are TRBV11-1 and TRBJ2-1, with 13 bases identical to TRBD2. The CDR3 loop spans 16 amino acids. CDR1 is SGHAT and CDR2 is FQDESV in the germline V gene (reference sequence). V was clipped by 2 bases and J by 6 bases; unmatched bases: 4.

This clone was found many times. The sample contains more than one DNA sequence encoding this CDR3. The chain joins TRBV19 to TRBJ2-7; D remains unclear. V lost 3 bases and J lost 2, with 14 bases in between. Germline V gene lookup returns CDR1 LNHDA and CDR2 SQIVND (reference sequence). This CDR3 spans 15 amino acids. DNA for the CDR3: TGTGCCAGTAGTATTAGGGATCAACCCACCTACGAGCAGTACTTC. Its translation is CASSIRDQPTYEQYF. Full variable domain (missing parts from reference TRBV19 and TRBJ2-7): DGGITQSPKYLFRKEGQNVTLSCEQNLNHDAMYWYRQDPGQGLRLIYYSQIVNDFQKGDIAEGYSVSREKKESFPLTVTSAQKNPTAFYLCASSIRDQPTYEQYFGPGTRLTVT.

Ten or more counts support this clone. The V gene is TRBV4-3, the J gene TRBJ2-3; 11 bases are shared with TRBD2. Germline assignment: CDR1 LGHNA and CDR2 YSLEER. Trimming removed 2 bases from V and 0 bases from J; junction bases left unmatched: 10. The CDR3 is 19 residues long. The CDR3 nucleotides read TGCGCCAGCAGCCAAAAAGGCGCTAGCGGGGGGCCCAGCACAGATACGCAGTATTTT. As protein: CASSQKGASGGPSTDTQYF.

V usage is TRBV12-5 and J usage is TRBJ2-7; a possible D gene is TRBD1 (5 bases). Trimming took off 1 base at V and 10 bases at J, with 11 bases between the two ends. The CDR3 has 12 residues. The germline gives CDR1 LGHNT, CDR2 FRNRAP. The CDR3 nucleotides are TGTGCTAGTGGTTTGGAAGGGGTGGATCAGTACTTC. Amino acids: CASGLEGVDQYF.

This clone was detected a few times. V and J are TRBV12-3 or TRBV12-4 and TRBJ2-7; D may be TRBD1 or TRBD2 (6 bases each). Trimming pared 6 bases from V and 7 bases from J, leaving 13 bases between. The CDR3 totals 12 residues. The CDR3 loop is CASSPRGPEQYF. The CDR3 DNA sequence: TGTGCCAGCAGCCCTCGGGGGCCTGAGCAGTACTTC.

A few counts support this clone. The V and J genes are TRBV18 and TRBJ2-6, with 8 bases that match TRBD1. Per germline, CDR1 KGHSH and CDR2 LQKENI. The CDR3 spans 17 residues. Unmatched junction bases numbered 7, after V lost 6 bases and J lost 0 bases. This CDR3 is CASSPGQVNSGANVLTF. CDR3 sequence (DNA): TGTGCCAGCTCTCCGGGACAGGTAAACTCTGGGGCCAACGTCCTGACTTTC.

On this clone itself: A much bigger clone sits one base away, suggesting this may be a read error. This sequence joins TRBV7-2 and TRBJ2-5; a weak D match, TRBD2 (5 bases). The germline V gene encodes CDR1 SGHTA and CDR2 FQGNSA. Trimming took off 4 bases at V and 4 bases at J, with 13 bases between the two ends. This CDR3 is 14 amino acids long. DNA of the CDR3: TGTGCCAGCAGCTCGAGAGCGGTGGGAGAGACCCAGTACTTC. Translating it yields CASSSRAVGETQYF.

The V gene is TRBV20-1, the J gene TRBJ2-1; 13 positions match TRBD2. V gave up 5 bases and J gave up 7 bases; unmatched junction bases: 5. Germline V gene sequence: CDR1 DFQATT, CDR2 SNEGSKA (reference sequence). The CDR3 has 14 amino acids. This CDR3 reads CSAEGTSGMNEQFF. The CDR3 DNA follows: TGCAGTGCTGAAGGGACTAGCGGGATGAATGAGCAGTTCTTC.

This clone turned up a few times. This may be a read error: a much more frequent sequence differs by one nucleotide. The V call is TRBV10-1, the J call TRBJ2-1; D call uncertain. V was cut by 3 bases and J by 6 bases, with 9 bases left in between. The CDR3 consists of 13 residues. CDR1 is WNHNN and CDR2 is SYGVQD in the germline V gene (reference sequence). In DNA form, the CDR3 reads TGCGCCAGCAGTGACTATGCTAGCAATGAGCAGTTCTTC. This encodes CASSDYASNEQFF.